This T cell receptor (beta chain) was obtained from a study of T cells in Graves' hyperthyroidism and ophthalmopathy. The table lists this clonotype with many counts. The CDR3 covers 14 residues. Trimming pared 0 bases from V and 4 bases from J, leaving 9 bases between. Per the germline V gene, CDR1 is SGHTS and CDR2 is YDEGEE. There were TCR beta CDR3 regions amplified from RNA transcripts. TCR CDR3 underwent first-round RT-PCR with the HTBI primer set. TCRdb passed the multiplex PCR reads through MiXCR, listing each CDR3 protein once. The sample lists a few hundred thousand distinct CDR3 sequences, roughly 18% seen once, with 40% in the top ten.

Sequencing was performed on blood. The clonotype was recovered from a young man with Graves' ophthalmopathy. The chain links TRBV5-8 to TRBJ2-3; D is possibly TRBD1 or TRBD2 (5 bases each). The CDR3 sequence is CASSLAGTPDTQYF. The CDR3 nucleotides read TGTGCCAGCAGCTTGGCAGGGACCCCAGATACGCAGTATTTT.